A selection of T cell receptor beta chains follows, all from one sample in a study of T cells after yellow fever vaccination. TCRdb reprocessed the 5' RACE reads via MiXCR and lists one record per CDR3 protein. This table has approximately 350,000 distinct CDR3 sequences, about 9.9% appearing once. The sample was PBMCs, taken on the day of the first yellow fever vaccination. The receptors derive from a man younger than 35 who received the YFV17D yellow fever vaccine. Both conserved end residues are part of each CDR3.

>14|TRBV7-2
CASSLLHRDAEAFF
>13|TRBV18
CASSPRQPNEQFF
>15|TRBV5-1
CASSLLRSPQETQYF
>11|TRBV12-3/TRBV12-4
CASSPGPEAFF
>16|TRBV10-3
CAISESDRGLYNEQFF
>13|TRBV9
CASSVGFTDTQYF
>14|TRBV18
CASSPPGGGNEQFF
>18|TRBV4-3
CASSRGGRYDLSYNEQFF
>12|TRBV15
CATNHGADTQYF
>13|TRBV7-2
CASDAGVEETQYF
>16|TRBV7-3
CASSVSGLVHPNEQFF